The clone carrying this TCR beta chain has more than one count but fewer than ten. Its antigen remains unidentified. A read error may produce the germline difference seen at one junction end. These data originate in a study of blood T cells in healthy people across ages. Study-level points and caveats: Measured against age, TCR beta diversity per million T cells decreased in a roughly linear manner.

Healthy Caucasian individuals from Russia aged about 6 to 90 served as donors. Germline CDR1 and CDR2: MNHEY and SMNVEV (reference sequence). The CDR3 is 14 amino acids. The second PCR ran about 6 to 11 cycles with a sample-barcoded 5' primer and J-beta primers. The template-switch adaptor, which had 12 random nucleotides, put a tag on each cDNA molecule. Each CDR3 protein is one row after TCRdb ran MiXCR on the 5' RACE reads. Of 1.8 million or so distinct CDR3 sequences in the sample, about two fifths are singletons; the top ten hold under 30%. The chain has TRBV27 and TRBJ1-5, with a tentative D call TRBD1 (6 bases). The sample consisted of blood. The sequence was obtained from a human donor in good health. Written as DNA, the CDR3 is TGTGCCTGCAGTCTACAGGGAAGCAATCAGCCCCAGCATTTT. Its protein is CACSLQGSNQPQHF.